The entry below gives a single T cell receptor (beta chain) sequence along with its context. No cognate antigen has been identified for it. No quality values exist for individual bases; no much larger clone is one base distant. Its CDR3 holds 14 amino acids, cysteine through phenylalanine. Only the CDR3 region is kept as DNA, spanning 42 bases read in frame from base 1. CDR1 and CDR2, per the germline V gene (reference sequence), are MNHEY and SMNVEV. V is reduced by 3 bases and J by 3 bases, leaving a spacing of 11 bases between them. The library came from the immunoSEQ multiplex PCR assay. The multiplex PCR relied on a mix of 60 forward primers for TCR Vbeta segments and 13 reverse primers for TCR Jbeta segments. The CDR3 region of rearranged TCR beta genes was amplified from genomic DNA with a multiplex PCR assay. Amplified TCR beta libraries were sequenced as 87-base-pair reads on the Illumina HiSeq System. The published analysis was carried out like this. A later analysis counted approximately 84 million unique TCR beta chains across the 666 repertoires, and roughly 10 million of these chains were shared by at least two donors. A nearest-neighbor algorithm error-corrected the raw reads and collapsed the reads into unique sequences, merging closely related sequences to remove PCR and sequencing errors. CDR3 sequences were aligned to IMGT reference sequences to assign V, D and J gene segments. Each retained sequence needed at least a six-nucleotide match to both a V gene segment and a J gene segment. A rearrangement counted as productive if the CDR3 had no stop codons and remained in frame with V and J, and every other rearrangement counted as non-productive. Following IMGT convention, CDR3 was defined as the stretch from the second conserved V-encoded cysteine up to the conserved J-encoded phenylalanine. In an earlier analysis of more than 550 of the donors, sequences lacking an unambiguous match to a single V gene segment were excluded. An earlier analysis of under 750 of the donors called V segments functional above 56.7% productive rearrangements and segregating when the between-donor standard deviation exceeded 5%. A statistical classification framework was built for diagnosing cytomegalovirus status from the catalog of TCR beta chain sequences. In a later analysis, TCR nucleotide sequences were compared against IMGT/GENE-DB human TR gene sequences so that V and J genes could be assigned. Using the TCRdist pipeline, a later analysis assigned CDR3 sequences along with most-parsimonious VDJ recombination scenarios. A later analysis defined each TCR beta chain by its CDR3 amino acid sequence plus V-gene family, and excluded reads lacking a unique V-gene family. As a way to deal with suspected cross-contamination and a sequencing artifact, a later analysis dropped more than 500 nucleotide sequences that were highly shared and had low generation probability. In a later analysis, a clonal expansion index was calculated for each public chain from normalized within-repertoire ranks of inferred template counts. Generation probabilities in a later analysis came from a VDJ recombination model fitted to out-of-frame rearrangements, and those results were checked against IGoR. Hypergeometric tests were used in a later analysis to score TCR-TCR, TCR-HLA and TCR-CMV co-occurrence, with a repertoire-size bias correction applied to the TCR pairs. False discovery rates were estimated in a later analysis by permuting HLA or CMV assignments 20 times. A later analysis grouped co-occurring TCRs with DBSCAN, adding TCRdist sequence similarity when clustering within HLA-allele-positive subsets. Repertoires with fewer than 30,000 or more than 120,000 public chains, plus five repertoires with anomalous nucleotide sharing, were excluded from co-occurrence clustering. TCRdb took this table from immuneACCESS and kept in-frame rearrangements with V and J called. Such tables lack part of the clones; where checked against another copy, unresolved V genes explain under half of the gap, and the rest is unexplained. V, J and clone size derive from that table, while D and trimming were established from the DNA sequence. This sample comprises about 84,000 clones, 55% to 65% of them detected only once. 14% to 15% of the sample comes from the top ten.

These data originate in a study of cytomegalovirus exposure and HLA in healthy donors (TCRdb year 2017). Study-level background: According to an earlier analysis of 450 to 650 of the donors, about 170 million T cells yielded 100 million or so unique TCR beta sequences and approximately 280 Gb of sequence data. An early release covering just under 650 HLA-typed donors comprised about 300 gigabases of sequencing data and tens of millions of unique TCR sequences. The genetic ancestry cluster associated with self-reported Caucasian donors included 70% to 85% of the roughly 360 genotyped donors. The aim of the study was to test whether cataloging public T cell receptors could identify signatures of past pathogen exposure. The study profiled the T cell repertoires of hundreds of subjects by immunosequencing and related them to cytomegalovirus serostatus. Along with the approximately 700-subject first cohort, a separate validation cohort of around 110 different subjects was used. To predict cytomegalovirus infection status, the study brought together high-throughput TCR immunosequencing, statistical association of individual TCRs with disease status, and machine learning. In a later analysis, previously published TCR beta repertoires from several hundred donors were re-analyzed and high-resolution HLA genotyping was added so that TCR occurrence patterns could be studied. In the later analysis, no new phenotypic data were used to find candidate immune exposures; instead, reliance was placed on TCR beta sequences and their occurrence across donors. To decide whether each TCR beta V gene segment behaved as functional or pseudogenic, an earlier analysis of some 580 of the donors relied on high-throughput TCR beta sequencing. Donor age, sex, ethnicity and CMV serostatus were compiled together with the repertoire data. A later genetic analysis used genome-wide SNP genotypes for about 60% of the roughly 670 donors, treating that subset as a discovery cohort. Every discovery cohort repertoire had been produced on one sequencing platform. Both class I and class II loci were covered by HLA typing, at four-digit resolution. The number of typed donors differed by locus: about 629-630 for A, B, C, DRB1 and DQB1; 500 to 550 for DQA1; some 590 for DPA1; and 400 to 480 for DPB1. Five DR-DQ haplotypes were handled as single units for association and clustering, since linkage in the cohort was strong. Across 398 genotyped donors of the cohort, an average of roughly 250,000 unique TCR beta nucleotide sequences per donor were sequenced, and roughly 18% of those sequences were non-productive.

What the study reported, not specific to this receptor: At a false discovery rate of 0.05, a later analysis linked 15,000 to 20,000 TCR beta sequences to specific HLA alleles. Compared with the approximately 670-donor mean, donors in an Asian-associated ancestry cluster had fewer N-insertions in productive TCRs, according to a later genetic analysis. Only TCR beta chains were sequenced in this cohort, and the absence of alpha or paired-chain data limited detectable features. A later analysis found that HLA-associated TCR beta chains were more clonally expanded and had lower generation probabilities than equally common non-associated chains. CMV serostatus was the only immune exposure information available for the cohort. Because counts were too low, more than 15 rarely observed V segments, including chromosome 9 orphons, were excluded from the earlier analysis of some 590 of the donors. The authors suggested that the approach could potentially be generalized to other disease states and immunological phenotypes. A total of fewer than 200 TCR beta chains were listed by the study as associated with cytomegalovirus. The classifier was reported to diagnose cytomegalovirus status with high specificity and sensitivity in both the original and validation cohorts. A cluster of highly shared sequence variants was judged likely to represent a technical artifact of the sequencing pipeline. A later analysis found that most CMV-associated TCR beta chains appeared HLA-restricted, with HLA associations seemingly driven largely by CMV exposure. A further reported finding was that TCR beta sequences accurately predicted the HLA-A and HLA-B alleles for most subjects in the first cohort. The presence/absence analyses assumed that sequencing depth was roughly uniform across donors, and that assumption may not be true. In a later analysis, TCR association rates were found to vary across HLA loci, with the most associated TCRs seen for DRB1 alleles and the fewest for HLA-C alleles. Most TCR sequences were observed very rarely across donors, whereas some public TCRs were present in many individuals. Linkage disequilibrium might explain the correlated functional status among segregating V segments, but an unknown experimental factor could not be excluded. In a later genetic analysis, a missense DCLRE1C variant was associated with V-gene and J-gene trimming of TCR beta chains, and the association was replicated in an independent cohort. In vitro tests confirmed that a few of the cytomegalovirus-associated TCR beta chains recognize cytomegalovirus antigens. Because HLA typing was missing for some donors at each locus, association tests included only the typed subset. In a later analysis, several top co-occurrence clusters were reported to appear linked to parvovirus B19, influenza, CMV and Epstein-Barr virus. In an earlier analysis of 587 of the donors, most TCR beta V segments appeared in productive rearrangements about 87% or about 30% of the time, broadly matching IMGT annotations. Some IMGT-functional V segments, including TRBV6-2 and TRBV6-3, could not be told apart with the 87-base-pair reads, so those segments were excluded. When HLA alleles, especially DR and DQ, strongly co-occurred, attributing TCR associations to individual alleles was difficult.

The cohort was made up of hundreds of healthy bone marrow donors. At the time of sampling, every cohort member was nominally healthy, though immune exposures that went unrecorded were likely present. The donor was CMV seropositive and was included in the group of almost 300 seropositive cohort members. Every donor gave a peripheral blood sample, and the peripheral blood mononuclear cells from that sample were used for TCR beta sequencing. The Qiagen DNeasy Blood Extraction Kit was used to extract genomic DNA from the blood cell samples. This receptor was identified in a woman in her forties in good health and CMV-seropositive. Recombination connected TRBV27 to TRBJ1-2, with an unclear D gene assignment. The sequencing input was PBMCs. The DNA is TGTGCCAGCAGTTTCCGGCCCGGGGACTATGGCTACACCTTC. Translation gives CASSFRPGDYGYTF.